Below, one TCR beta chain is given with its context. The antigen remains unidentified. The data are from a study of shared clonotypes between healthy human individuals. Study-level results: Sequencing of the sorted subsets was shown by rarefaction to be incomplete despite large depth.

The study ran the assay at deep level. Only in-frame clones appear in the TCRdb table, and some are missing; sequencing was by immunoSEQ multiplex PCR. The sample holds some 500,000 clones, about 96% seen once. The sequence derives from a woman aged 25-40 years in good health. The sequencing input was naive CD4+ T cells sorted from blood. The subset was: CD45RA+ positively selected.

The chain's CDR3 is CASSRQGGSNQPQHF. In DNA, the CDR3 is TGTGCCAGCAGCCGACAGGGAGGGAGCAATCAGCCCCAGCATTTT. J is TRBJ1-5 and V is TRBV28; 7 nucleotides agree with TRBD1. This CDR3 has 15 residues. The J segment lost 1 base and the V segment lost 6 bases, leaving 6 bases of the junction unmatched. From germline, CDR1 is MDHEN and CDR2 SYDVKM.